The TCR beta chain described here comes from a study of cytomegalovirus exposure and HLA in healthy donors. Findings and limits, study-wide: Using the classifier, cytomegalovirus status was reportedly diagnosed with high specificity and sensitivity. Despite most TCR sequences being rare, some public TCRs occurred in many donors.

CDR3 length: 14 amino acids. With V trimmed by 5 bases and J by 0 bases, 4 bases remained unmatched. Looked up from germline, CDR1 is KGHSH and CDR2 is LQKENI. A remark on this clone: Antigen specificity is unknown.

TCRdb keeps only in-frame clones here, not all; method: immunoSEQ multiplex PCR. The profile shows tens of thousands of clones, about 96% of them singletons. The sequenced material came from PBMCs. The clonotype originates from a man younger than 35 in good health and CMV-seronegative. This chain connects TRBV18 to TRBJ2-7, with 7 bases identical to TRBD1. The CDR3 region has the DNA TGTGCCAGCTCAACGGACAGGAGCTCCTACGAGCAGTACTTC. Translated, it gives CASSTDRSSYEQYF.